A single sample gave rise to the 32 T cell receptor beta chains below, sequenced in a study of T cell clonality in common variable immunodeficiency. Assay: immunoSEQ multiplex PCR; the TCRdb copy retains only in-frame clones and omits some. Observed in the sample are over 11,000 clones, none of them singletons. The antigens for these receptors are not known. Study-level findings and limits: In common variable immunodeficiency, TCR beta chains reportedly carried fewer deletions and N-nucleotide insertions.

What was sequenced was peripheral blood mononuclear cells. The receptors here all came from a human donor with common variable immunodeficiency.

Concerning this clone itself: The observed sequence ends 3 residues before the CDR3 terminus, with the missing tail filled in from the germline J gene. This sequence joins TRBV18 and TRBJ1-2; 8 positions agree with TRBD1. From germline, CDR1 is KGHSH and CDR2 LQKENI. CDR3 length equals 14 residues. V shed 4 bases, J shed 7 bases, and the junction held 8 bases outside the gene matches. The CDR3: CASSLLQGERGYTF. The sequenced CDR3 bases are TGTGCCAGCTCACTATTACAGGGGGAGCGTGGC.

This clone was detected a few times. The sequenced fragment ends 3 residues before the CDR3 boundary, so the rest is inferred from the germline J gene. The chain has TRBV6-2 or TRBV6-3 and TRBJ2-7, with TRBD1 matching over 8 bases. Trimming cost V 2 bases and J 1 base; bases outside gene matches: 4. The germline gives CDR1 MNHEY, CDR2 SVGEGT. This CDR3 spans 15 amino acids. CDR3 DNA, as far as it was read: TGTGCCAGCAGTTACGGGGGACAGGCTTCCTACGAG. Translation gives CASSYGGQASYE. The full CDR3 reads CASSYGGQASYEQYF.

Note on this clone: The read stops 3 residues short of the end of the CDR3; the missing end is completed from the germline J gene. The chain is built from TRBV7-8 and TRBJ2-2, with D hard to call. This CDR3 comprises 13 residues. Germline V gene sequence: CDR1 SGHVS, CDR2 FQNEAQ. The V gene lost 2 bases and the J gene lost 7 bases, with 8 bases spanning the gap. The DNA read from the CDR3 is TGTGCCAGCAGCTTATTGGCCCGCGGGGAG. It encodes CASSLLARGE. The CDR3 reads in full as CASSLLARGELFF.

About this clone: The CDR3 is cut off 3 residues early in the read; its end comes from the germline J gene. The V call is TRBV6-2 or TRBV6-3, the J call TRBJ2-5, with 7 bases fitting TRBD2. Losses at the gene ends were 6 bases for V and 0 bases for J; bases not matched to a gene: 7. CDR1 is MNHEY and CDR2 is SVGEGT in the germline V gene. The CDR3 spans 15 residues. The CDR3 loop is CASSPMRGYQETQYF. Partial CDR3 DNA: TGTGCCAGCAGCCCAATGCGGGGGTACCAAGAGACC.

Only a few counts were recorded for this clone. At one end the junction does not follow the germline gene, possibly because of a read error. The read is 3 residues too short to cover the CDR3 end, so that end is filled in from the germline J gene. The rearrangement uses TRBV7-7 and TRBJ2-2; possible D gene TRBD1, 6 bases. Germline assignment: CDR1 SSHAT and CDR2 FNYEAQ (reference sequence). The CDR3 has 16 amino acids. CDR3 DNA (partial): TGTGCTAGCAGCTTAGAGTCTGCGGACAGCACCGGGGAG. Translating it yields CASSLESADSTGE. The entire CDR3 is CASSLESADSTGELFF.

On this clone: From the germline J gene comes the end of the CDR3, since the read stops 3 residues before it. The chain is built from TRBV7-2 and TRBJ2-7; TRBD2 agrees at 10 bases. The CDR3 covers 15 residues. The trim removed 1 base at V and 3 bases at J, leaving 3 bases unmatched. The germline gives CDR1 SGHTA, CDR2 FQGNSA. This CDR3 is CASSLGWTSGYEQYF. The sequenced CDR3 bases are TGTGCCAGCAGCTTAGGGTGGACTAGCGGCTACGAG.

This clone showed up just a few times. The read terminates 3 residues ahead of where the CDR3 ends, so the germline J gene completes it. The chain has TRBV19 and TRBJ1-2, with D uncertain. The CDR3 extends over 14 amino acids. The germline V gene has CDR1 LNHDA and CDR2 SQIVND (reference sequence). The part of the CDR3 DNA that was read is TGTGCCAGTAGTACCTATATCGGACTAGGAGGC. Amino acids: CASSTYIGLGG. The whole CDR3 region reads CASSTYIGLGGYTF.

This clone appeared a few times. The CDR3 end is not reached by the read, which stops 3 residues before it; the germline J gene fills it in. The chain is built from TRBV7-2 and TRBJ2-1; D is uncertain. The germline gives CDR1 SGHTA, CDR2 FQGNSA. This CDR3 has 14 amino acids. The V and J ends lost 2 bases and 4 bases respectively, with 9 bases between them. The sequenced part of the CDR3 DNA is TGTGCCAGCAGCTTACTTACACTATACAATGAG. Its translation: CASSLLTLYNE. The complete CDR3 reads CASSLLTLYNEQFF.

Details on this clone: The read is 3 residues too short to cover the CDR3 end, so that end is filled in from the germline J gene. The chain joins TRBV18 to TRBJ1-1; maybe TRBD1 (5 bases). Germline V lookup: CDR1 KGHSH, CDR2 LQKENI. CDR3 length equals 14 residues. Trimming removed 3 bases from V and 1 base from J, with 9 bases in between. Incomplete CDR3 DNA: TGTGCCAGCTCACCTGCAGGGAGGAACACTGAA. Residues: CASSPAGRNTE. The full-length CDR3 reads as CASSPAGRNTEAFF.

The sequenced CDR3 bases are TGTGCCAGTAGAACAGGGAGAGCCGGGGAG. It specifies CASRTGRAGE. The complete CDR3 reads CASRTGRAGELFF. The rearrangement joins TRBV19 to TRBJ2-2, with TRBD1 as a possible D gene (6 bases). The read ends 3 residues before the CDR3 terminus; that terminus is restored from the germline J gene. This CDR3 region has 13 residues. Trimming took off 6 bases at V and 6 bases at J, with 11 bases between the two ends. Germline V gene data show CDR1 as LNHDA and CDR2 as SQIVND (reference sequence).

In this sample, this clone turned up a few times. CDR3 bases read: TGTGCCTGGGGAGACAGGTACGAG. It is translated as CAWGDRYE. The entire CDR3 is CAWGDRYEQYF. The chain combines TRBV30 with TRBJ2-7; TRBD1 is a possible D gene (6 bases). The observed sequence ends 3 residues before the CDR3 terminus, with the missing tail filled in from the germline J gene. Trimming stripped 5 bases from V and 4 bases from J, with 9 bases between. The CDR3 is made up of 11 amino acids. Germline CDR1 and CDR2: GTSNPN and SVGIG (reference sequence).

A note on this clone: The read comes to an end 3 residues before the CDR3 does, leaving the germline J gene to fill in the end. The chain links TRBV7-2 to TRBJ2-2; D is uncertain. The CDR3 is made up of 12 amino acids. Germline CDR1 is SGHTA and CDR2 is FQGNSA. The ends were cut back, 5 bases at V and 6 bases at J, with 7 bases in the middle. The DNA read from the CDR3 is TGTGCCAGCAGCGTCAGTCCCGGGGAG. Residues: CASSVSPGE. The full CDR3 sequence reads CASSVSPGELFF.

This clone was found many times. Coverage ceases 3 residues before the CDR3 finishes, and the germline J gene fills in the end. This chain joins TRBV14 and TRBJ2-3; 8 bases map to TRBD2. Germline V gene sequence: CDR1 SGHDN, CDR2 FVKESK. This CDR3 is built from 15 residues. V trimming: 2 bases; J trimming: 6 bases; junction bases outside the gene matches: 7. The CDR3 bases that were read are TGTGCCAGCAGCCAACTAGCGGGCGCCTCGGATACG. Residues: CASSQLAGASDT. The full CDR3 reads CASSQLAGASDTQYF.

In its sample, this clone was seen a few times. The sequenced fragment ends 3 residues before the CDR3 boundary, so the rest is inferred from the germline J gene. The chain carries TRBV30 and TRBJ1-3; D is unclear. The germline V gene encodes CDR1 GTSNPN and CDR2 SVGIG (reference sequence). Trimming pared 0 bases from V and 7 bases from J, leaving 4 bases between. The CDR3 consists of 11 residues. The DNA read from the CDR3 is TGTGCCTGGAGTGTCCAGAACACC. It is translated as CAWSVQNT. The entire CDR3 protein is CAWSVQNTIYF.

This clone showed up just a few times. The CDR3 extends 3 residues past the end of the read, so its final part is completed from the germline J gene. The rearrangement joins TRBV19 to TRBJ2-5; the D gene is possibly TRBD1 (6 bases). V lost 5 bases and J lost 5, with 12 bases in between. CDR3 length: 13 amino acids. CDR1 is LNHDA, CDR2 SQIVND, per germline (reference sequence). The sequenced part of the CDR3 DNA is TGTGCCAGTAGTCCACAGGGACGTGAGACC. As protein: CASSPQGRET. The complete CDR3 protein is CASSPQGRETQYF.

This clone showed up just a few times. CDR3 loop: CASSRGLETQYF. The CDR3 DNA, read in part, is TGTGCCAGCAGCCGAGGGTTGGAGACC. The chain combines TRBV7-9 with TRBJ2-5; tentative D call: TRBD2 (5 bases). With the read ending 3 residues before the CDR3 end, the germline J gene is used to fill in that end. CDR1 and CDR2 (germline): SEHNR, FQNEAQ (reference sequence). V gave up 5 bases and J gave up 5 bases, with 9 bases separating them. The CDR3 is made up of 12 amino acids.

Notes on this clone: The read terminates 3 residues ahead of where the CDR3 ends, so the germline J gene completes it. V is TRBV18 and J is TRBJ2-2, with 9 bases aligning to TRBD1. The ends lost 3 bases at V and 4 bases at J; junction bases unmatched: 3. CDR3 length equals 15 residues. CDR1 is KGHSH, CDR2 LQKENI, per germline. The CDR3 spells CASSPDRGGTGELFF. Incomplete CDR3 DNA: TGTGCCAGCTCACCGGACAGGGGCGGCACCGGGGAG.

This clone was detected a few times. The missing CDR3 end, 3 residues past where the read stops, is filled in from the germline J gene. The chain employs TRBV7-4 and TRBJ2-5; D remains ambiguous. Germline CDR1 SGHVT, CDR2 SQSDAQ. The CDR3 loop spans 15 amino acids. Trimming stripped 3 bases from V and 5 bases from J, with 16 bases between. The sequenced part of the CDR3 DNA is TGTGCCAGCAGCTTCGGCGGCCTCCCAAGGGAGACC. Amino acid sequence: CASSFGGLPRET. The entire CDR3 is CASSFGGLPRETQYF.

Comment on this clone: The read ends 3 residues before the CDR3 terminus; that terminus is restored from the germline J gene. This chain links TRBV2 with TRBJ1-1; D gene uncertain. The CDR3 runs to 15 residues. From germline, CDR1 is SNHLY and CDR2 FYNNEI. V lost 8 bases and J lost 3, with 19 bases in between. The DNA read from the CDR3 is TGTGCCAGCCGGCCTACTATTTACGGGGACACTGAA. It encodes CASRPTIYGDTE. The entire CDR3 reads CASRPTIYGDTEAFF.

Note on this clone: The observed sequence ends 3 residues before the CDR3 terminus, with the missing tail filled in from the germline J gene. J is TRBJ1-1 and V is TRBV18; 9 nucleotides agree with TRBD1. V lost 2 bases, J lost 4 bases, and 8 bases stayed unmatched. The CDR3 runs 16 residues. The germline V gene has CDR1 KGHSH and CDR2 LQKENI. The CDR3 region is CASSPWGQGVSTEAFF. The sequenced part of the CDR3 DNA is TGTGCCAGCTCACCATGGGGACAGGGTGTGAGCACTGAA.

This clone turned up a few times. The read ends 3 residues shy of where the CDR3 ends; the end is completed using the germline J gene. The chain couples TRBV2 to TRBJ1-1, with a possible D match to TRBD1 (5 bases). Between the trimmed V and J ends, which lost 1 base and 0 bases, there was a span of 15 bases. This CDR3 spans 17 amino acids. Germline CDR1 and CDR2: SNHLY and FYNNEI. CDR3 DNA, as far as it was read: TGTGCCAGCAGTGAAGGGGGGGAGTACGGTATGAACACTGAA. Translation gives CASSEGGEYGMNTE. The whole CDR3 is CASSEGGEYGMNTEAFF.

This clone was recorded a few times. The read finishes 3 residues shy of the CDR3 end, and the germline J gene is used to complete it. The V and J genes are TRBV7-9 and TRBJ1-1; D ambiguous. This CDR3 has 12 amino acids. From germline, CDR1 is SEHNR and CDR2 FQNEAQ (reference sequence). V was trimmed by 4 bases and J by 6 bases, leaving 9 bases between them. CDR3 in amino acids: CASSSRFSEAFF. The CDR3 bases that were read are TGTGCCAGCAGCTCTAGGTTCTCTGAA. The whole variable domain, filled in from reference TRBV7-9 and TRBJ1-1, reads DTGVSQNPRHKITKRGQNVTFRCDPISEHNRLYWYRQTLGQGPEFLTYFQNEAQLEKSRLLSDRFSAERPKGSFSTLEIQRTEQGDSAMYLCASSSRFSEAFFGQGTRLTVV.

Remarks on this clone: The CDR3 end lies 3 residues beyond the end of the read and is filled in from the germline J gene. This chain joins TRBV20-1 and TRBJ2-5; D gene unclear. The CDR3 covers 12 residues. Germline CDR1 DFQATT, CDR2 SNEGSKA (reference sequence). V shed 5 bases and J shed 5 bases, with 12 bases lying between them. CDR3 DNA (partial): TGCAGTGCTCCTGGGCCCTGGGAGACC. This gives the protein CSAPGPWET. From start to end, the CDR3 is CSAPGPWETQYF.

Points on this clone: The read terminates 3 residues ahead of where the CDR3 ends, so the germline J gene completes it. This rearrangement joins TRBV18 to TRBJ1-4, with D possibly matching TRBD1 (5 bases). The V gene's germline CDR1 is KGHSH and CDR2 LQKENI. The V and J ends lost 3 bases and 0 bases respectively, with 11 bases between them. The CDR3 runs 16 residues. The sequenced CDR3 bases are TGTGCCAGCTCACCTATAGGGGTGGCAACTAATGAAAAA. Translating it yields CASSPIGVATNEK. The full CDR3 protein is CASSPIGVATNEKLFF.

This clone has more than one count but fewer than ten. The CDR3 extends 3 residues past the end of the read, so its final part is completed from the germline J gene. V and J are TRBV7-9 and TRBJ2-7; tentatively, D is TRBD1 (5 bases). This CDR3 contains 13 residues. V lost 5 bases, J lost 0 bases, and 8 bases lay in between. The germline CDR1 and CDR2 sequences are SEHNR and FQNEAQ (reference sequence). The CDR3 region is CASSGDSSYEQYF. The DNA read from the CDR3 is TGTGCCAGCAGCGGCGACAGCTCCTACGAG.

This clone was found a few times. The CDR3 end is not reached by the read, which stops 3 residues before it; the germline J gene fills it in. The J gene is TRBJ2-1, the V gene TRBV6-2 or TRBV6-3; possibly TRBD2 for D (6 bases). The CDR3 sequence is 14 residues long. V was cut by 2 bases and J by 8 bases, with 13 bases left in between. Germline V gene sequence: CDR1 MNHEY, CDR2 SVGEGT. CDR3 DNA (partial): TGTGCCAGCAGTTACGAGTCTACGGGGGATGAG. Translation gives CASSYESTGDE. Given in full, the CDR3 is CASSYESTGDEQFF.

The sample holds a few counts of this clone. The read terminates 3 residues before the CDR3 end, so the remaining end is supplied by the germline J gene. V and J are TRBV19 and TRBJ2-1; 7 positions match TRBD2. CDR3 length: 17 residues. Germline CDR1 LNHDA, CDR2 SQIVND (reference sequence). V lost 3 bases to trimming and J lost 0 bases; unmatched junction nucleotides: 8. Here the CDR3 reads CASSISLGGSSYNEQFF. The CDR3 bases that were read are TGTGCCAGTAGTATCTCACTGGGGGGGAGCTCCTACAATGAG.

Worth noting for this clone: The CDR3 is cut off 3 residues early in the read; its end comes from the germline J gene. The V gene is TRBV19, the J gene TRBJ2-7; D is unclear. The ends were cut back, 5 bases at V and 3 bases at J, with 11 bases in the middle. There are 13 residues in the CDR3. Germline CDR1 and CDR2: LNHDA and SQIVND (reference sequence). CDR3 loop: CASSEALSYEQYF. The DNA read from the CDR3 is TGTGCCAGTAGTGAAGCGCTTAGCTACGAG.

This clone was found a few times. The read ends 3 residues shy of where the CDR3 ends; the end is completed using the germline J gene. J is TRBJ1-1 and V is TRBV19, with D maybe TRBD1 (6 bases). V was cut by 6 bases and J by 4 bases, with 18 bases left in between. The CDR3 covers 15 residues. Germline CDR1 is LNHDA and CDR2 is SQIVND (reference sequence). The CDR3 here is CASSWTARRSTEAFF. Partial CDR3 DNA: TGTGCCAGTAGCTGGACAGCTCGCCGGAGCACTGAA.

This clone was seen a handful of times. The CDR3 extends 3 residues past the end of the read, so its final part is completed from the germline J gene. This chain links TRBV7-9 with TRBJ2-5; possible D gene TRBD1, 6 bases. The V end was cut by 2 bases, the J end by 1 base, with 11 bases between. CDR3 length: 15 residues. Germline V gene data show CDR1 as SEHNR and CDR2 as FQNEAQ (reference sequence). The DNA read from the CDR3 is TGTGCCAGCAGCTTACATGAGGGGGTCCAAGAGACC. Translated, it gives CASSLHEGVQET. The entire CDR3 is CASSLHEGVQETQYF.

A note on this clone: The read terminates 3 residues before the CDR3 end, so the remaining end is supplied by the germline J gene. J is TRBJ2-1 and V is TRBV7-3; 8 nucleotides agree with TRBD2. Germline CDR1 reads SGHTA; CDR2 reads FQGTGA. The CDR3 consists of 16 residues. The V segment lost 2 bases and the J segment 2 bases; nucleotides outside the gene matches: 5. Here the CDR3 reads CASSLDSGTAYNEQFF. The sequenced CDR3 bases are TGTGCCAGCAGCTTAGATAGCGGGACGGCCTACAATGAG.

To note about this clone: With the read ending 3 residues before the CDR3 end, the germline J gene is used to fill in that end. The chain uses TRBV18 and TRBJ1-2; D might be TRBD1 (5 bases). Germline V gives CDR1 KGHSH, CDR2 LQKENI. The CDR3 spans 14 residues. Trimming stripped 5 bases from V and 4 bases from J, with 14 bases between. CDR3 loop: CASSDTGPIYGYTF. The covered CDR3 bases are TGTGCCAGCTCAGACACAGGTCCGATCTATGGC.